The T cell receptor beta chain under discussion was sequenced for a study of response to subunit inactivated influenza vaccine. Findings and caveats of the study: T cells newly recruited by each seasonal influenza vaccination are few, the authors suggested.

TCRdb re-called the RT-PCR reads through MiXCR, storing one row per CDR3 protein. Among 560,000 or so distinct CDR3 sequences, less than 8% were seen once, and the ten largest hold 10% to 15%. V was trimmed by 6 bases and J by 0 bases, leaving 18 bases between them. From germline, CDR1 is DFQATT and CDR2 SNEGSKA (reference sequence). This CDR3 has 15 residues. This clonotype was seen more than once but under ten times. What it binds is unknown. This sequence was found in a man aged 45 to 70 who received an inactivated influenza vaccine. The sequences come from PBMCs from blood, collected roughly 24 months after vaccination. The V call is TRBV20-1, the J call TRBJ2-7; TRBD2 is a possible D gene (6 bases). CDR3 nucleotide sequence: TGCAGTGCCCAAAGGGGAGGAGCCGGCTCCTACGAGCAGTACTTC. As protein: CSAQRGGAGSYEQYF.